This T cell receptor (beta chain) was observed in a study of T-cell memory formation after mild COVID-19. Study background: The TCR clusters were mostly specific to one donor.

CDR3 size: 13 residues. Germline V gene data show CDR1 as SQVTM and CDR2 as ANQGSEA. Deletions cut 6 bases from V and 5 bases from J, with 16 bases between. 5'RACE with constant-segment primers built TCRalpha and TCRbeta cDNA libraries with UMIs. In TCRdb, the 5' RACE reads were re-called with MiXCR into one record per CDR3 protein. Seen here are approximately 200,000 distinct CDR3 sequences, around 15% observed once, and the top ten hold around 1.9%. For this clonotype: Its matching antigen is unknown.

Whole-study findings and limits: Proof of SARS-CoV-2 specificity was absent for the second-wave clones that crested on day 37.

The sequenced material came from PBMCs or a T cell subset sorted from them (not recorded which). The receptor was isolated from an adult woman who had mild COVID-19 (a few samples of this study predate the infection). Cell type and time point are not known. The chain carries TRBV29-1 and TRBJ2-5; D could derive from TRBD1 or TRBD2 (5 bases each). CDR3 in DNA: TGCAGCGTATCCCGGGACCCGGGGGAGACCCAGTACTTC. This sequence encodes CSVSRDPGETQYF.